The rows below give T cell receptor beta chains drawn from one sample of a study of blood T cell repertoires in COVID-19. Produced via immunoSEQ multiplex PCR; TCRdb's table is partial and in-frame only. The sample yields about 330,000 clones, around nine tenths seen once. The sequencing input was PBMCs or T cells enriched from blood (not recorded which). These receptor sequences come from a woman in her twenties or thirties who had recovered from COVID-19. Both conserved end residues are part of each CDR3. Each record gives: clone size, J gene, D gene, V gene, CDR3 DNA, CDR3 protein. The D gene is left open where the match is weak. Size tells how often a clone was seen (once, few, many) or the class of an expanded clone, and some rows leave it out.

abundance: once; j_gene: TRBJ1-2; d_gene: .; v_gene: TRBV30; CDR3nt: TGTGCCTGGAGTGTACTGGACAGCGAAACCAGGGGCTACACCTTC; CDR3aa: CAWSVLDSETRGYTF
abundance: .; j_gene: TRBJ2-7; d_gene: .; v_gene: TRBV4-1; CDR3nt: TGCGCCAGCAGCCAAGGACTGTACGAGCAGTACTTC; CDR3aa: CASSQGLYEQYF
abundance: once; j_gene: TRBJ1-1; d_gene: .; v_gene: TRBV7-8; CDR3nt: TGTGCCAGCAGCTTAGTTGGCAGGGGTTACGACACTGAAGCTTTCTTT; CDR3aa: CASSLVGRGYDTEAFF
abundance: .; j_gene: TRBJ1-4; d_gene: .; v_gene: TRBV30; CDR3nt: TGTGCCTGGAGTGTTCCCGTCTCCGAAAAACTGTTTTTT; CDR3aa: CAWSVPVSEKLFF
abundance: .; j_gene: TRBJ1-1; d_gene: .; v_gene: TRBV10-1; CDR3nt: TGCGCCAGCAGTCCCAACAGGGTCGGGACTGAAGCTTTCTTT; CDR3aa: CASSPNRVGTEAFF
abundance: .; j_gene: TRBJ1-6; d_gene: TRBD1; v_gene: TRBV6-1; CDR3nt: TGTGCCAGCAGTGAAGGAGGTTGGGGACAGGGTATTTCACCCCTCCACTTT; CDR3aa: CASSEGGWGQGISPLHF
abundance: .; j_gene: TRBJ1-4; d_gene: .; v_gene: TRBV27; CDR3nt: TGTGCCAGCAGTTCCACGGGGTGGGGAGGGGATGAAAAACTGTTTTTT; CDR3aa: CASSSTGWGGDEKLFF
abundance: .; j_gene: TRBJ2-7; d_gene: .; v_gene: TRBV9; CDR3nt: TGTGCCAGCAGCGACCAAGAGGGGGGGGTCCACGAGCAGTACTTC; CDR3aa: CASSDQEGGVHEQYF
abundance: .; j_gene: TRBJ2-7; d_gene: .; v_gene: TRBV5-1; CDR3nt: TGCGCCAGCGGCGGGCCGGGGACCTACGAGCAGTACTTC; CDR3aa: CASGGPGTYEQYF
abundance: once; j_gene: TRBJ1-1; d_gene: .; v_gene: TRBV6-2/TRBV6-3; CDR3nt: TGTGCCAGCAGTTACGGGGGCGCAAGCACTGAAGCTTTCTTT; CDR3aa: CASSYGGASTEAFF
abundance: .; j_gene: TRBJ1-1; d_gene: .; v_gene: TRBV29-1; CDR3nt: TGCAGCGTAGCTCAGGGTGAAGCTTTCTTT; CDR3aa: CSVAQGEAFF
abundance: .; j_gene: TRBJ1-2; d_gene: TRBD1; v_gene: TRBV6-6; CDR3nt: TGTGCCAGCAGTGGGTCCGGGACAGATAACTATGGCTACACCTTC; CDR3aa: CASSGSGTDNYGYTF
abundance: few; j_gene: TRBJ1-1; d_gene: .; v_gene: TRBV10-3; CDR3nt: TGTGCCATCAGTGAAGCAAGGAACACTGAAGCTTTCTTT; CDR3aa: CAISEARNTEAFF